This TCR beta chain was found in a study of blood T cell repertoires in COVID-19. The V gene's germline CDR1 is SGHRS and CDR2 YFSETQ. The CDR3 totals 15 residues. V shed 4 bases, J shed 5 bases, and the junction held 6 bases outside the gene matches. Original data processing: Reference gene primer amplification yielded estimated nucleated cell counts. Clones were read by immunoSEQ multiplex PCR, and TCRdb kept only the in-frame ones, dropping some. The D gene and trimming were derived from the DNA, and the V and J assignments and clone size from that table. The table records roughly 230,000 clones, approximately 85% of them present only once.

V gene TRBV5-1 combines with J gene TRBJ1-5; 10 bases are shared with TRBD1. The sequence derives from a man aged 45 to 65 with acute or convalescent COVID-19. Material for sequencing was peripheral blood. CDR3 sequence (DNA): TGCGCCAGCAGCCAGGACGGGACAGGGGATCAGCCCCAGCATTTT. Protein product: CASSQDGTGDQPQHF.